The rows below give T cell receptor beta chains drawn from one sample of a study of PD-1 blockade in classical Hodgkin lymphoma. The protocol was immunoSEQ multiplex PCR, while the TCRdb copy is restricted to in-frame clones and leaves out a portion. The sample records roughly 32,000 clones, around four fifths being singletons. The sample in question was peripheral blood mononuclear cells (PBMCs), obtained at baseline. These receptors were collected from a human donor with classical Hodgkin lymphoma. Both conserved end residues are part of each CDR3. The order of the fields is clone size, V gene, J gene, D gene, CDR3 protein, CDR3 DNA. The D gene is left open where the match is weak. Size is omitted from some rows. Given values are once, few, many or a class for expanded clones.

NA	TRBV28	TRBJ1-6	NA	CASSKESNSPLHF	TGTGCCAGCAGTAAGGAGTCCAATTCACCCCTCCACTTT
NA	TRBV11-2	TRBJ2-1	NA	CATRTYNEQFF	TGTGCCACCCGTACCTACAATGAGCAGTTCTTC
NA	TRBV19	TRBJ2-2	NA	CASSNRETGELFF	TGTGCCAGTAGTAACAGGGAAACCGGGGAGCTGTTTTTT
NA	TRBV5-6	TRBJ1-1	NA	CASSLFTAEAFF	TGTGCCAGCAGCTTGTTCACGGCTGAAGCTTTCTTT
NA	TRBV6-6	TRBJ2-7	TRBD1	CASNTGAGYEQYF	TGTGCCAGCAACACAGGGGCGGGCTACGAGCAGTACTTC
NA	TRBV12-5	TRBJ1-2	TRBD1	CASGQRFWDSRAYGYTF	TGTGCTAGTGGCCAAAGATTCTGGGACAGTCGTGCCTATGGCTACACCTTC
few	TRBV9	TRBJ2-5	TRBD2	CASSLRTSGGQETQYF	TGTGCCAGCAGCCTCCGGACTAGCGGGGGACAAGAGACCCAGTACTTC
NA	TRBV11-3	TRBJ1-1	NA	CASSFGESEAFF	TGTGCCAGCAGCTTTGGGGAATCTGAAGCTTTCTTT
NA	TRBV4-3	TRBJ1-3	NA	CASSQSRPGAGNTIYF	TGCGCCAGCAGCCAATCTAGACCGGGCGCCGGAAACACCATATATTTT
NA	TRBV9	TRBJ2-1	NA	CASSVDWALRDEQFF	TGTGCCAGCAGCGTAGATTGGGCCCTTAGGGATGAGCAGTTCTTC
NA	TRBV4-1	TRBJ2-3	NA	CASSQEGDPPDTQYF	TGCGCCAGCAGCCAAGAGGGGGACCCGCCAGATACGCAGTATTTT
NA	TRBV6-6	TRBJ1-4	TRBD1	CASSMTGVLNEKLFF	TGTGCCAGCAGTATGACAGGGGTTTTAAATGAAAAACTGTTTTTT
NA	TRBV7-6	TRBJ2-6	NA	CASSLFTGANVLTF	TGTGCCAGCAGCTTATTCACCGGGGCCAACGTCCTGACTTTC
NA	TRBV7-9	TRBJ2-7	TRBD1	CASSPPLTGAEQYF	TGTGCCAGCAGCCCCCCCTTGACAGGGGCCGAGCAGTACTTC
NA	TRBV11-2	TRBJ2-7	NA	CASSLDSPAYYEQYF	TGTGCCAGCAGCTTAGATAGCCCAGCCTACTACGAGCAGTACTTC
NA	TRBV10-3	TRBJ1-5	NA	CAISESQNQPQHF	TGTGCCATCAGTGAGTCCCAAAATCAGCCCCAGCATTTT
NA	TRBV6-6	TRBJ2-7	NA	CASSLSGQTYEQYF	TGTGCCAGCAGTTTATCCGGACAGACCTACGAGCAGTACTTC
NA	TRBV9	TRBJ2-1	NA	CASSVGPSYNEQFF	TGTGCCAGCAGCGTAGGACCCTCCTACAATGAGCAGTTCTTC
NA	TRBV10-3	TRBJ2-1	NA	CAISDRGEQFF	TGTGCCATCAGTGACCGGGGTGAGCAGTTCTTC
once	TRBV5-1	TRBJ1-1	TRBD1	CASSLARDRWDTEAFF	TGCGCCAGCAGCTTGGCGAGGGACAGGTGGGACACTGAAGCTTTCTTT
few	TRBV18	TRBJ2-7	NA	CASSAEEGPQTRNEQYF	TGTGCCAGCTCTGCGGAGGAGGGGCCCCAGACGAGGAACGAGCAGTACTTC
NA	TRBV2	TRBJ2-3	NA	CASRSVDTQYF	TGTGCCAGCAGATCGGTCGACACGCAGTATTTT
NA	TRBV6-6	TRBJ1-2	TRBD1	CASSYTQTGGYGYTF	TGTGCCAGCAGTTACACTCAAACAGGGGGCTATGGCTACACCTTC
NA	TRBV30	TRBJ1-2	NA	CAWSVQLQGPHGYTF	TGTGCCTGGAGTGTACAACTCCAGGGTCCCCATGGCTACACCTTC
NA	TRBV6-6	TRBJ1-6	TRBD1	CASRQGMNSPLHF	TGTGCCAGCAGACAGGGGATGAATTCACCCCTCCACTTT
NA	TRBV19	TRBJ1-3	NA	CASSIERGSGNTIYF	TGTGCCAGTAGTATAGAAAGGGGCTCTGGAAACACCATATATTTT
NA	TRBV7-9	TRBJ1-2	NA	CASSIRDLYYGYTF	TGTGCCAGCAGCATCAGGGATTTATACTATGGCTACACCTTC
NA	TRBV6-5	TRBJ2-7	NA	CASAEGARSYEQYF	TGTGCCAGCGCCGAAGGGGCAAGATCCTACGAGCAGTACTTC
NA	TRBV29-1	TRBJ1-1	TRBD1	CSARGTDPMNTEAFF	TGCAGCGCTAGGGGGACAGACCCCATGAACACTGAAGCTTTCTTT
few	TRBV5-1	TRBJ2-4	NA	CASIQSPGDRIQYF	TGCGCCAGCATCCAAAGCCCGGGGGATCGCATTCAGTACTTC
NA	TRBV29-1	TRBJ2-3	NA	CSVERGSLLTDTQYF	TGCAGCGTTGAGAGAGGGTCCCTACTCACAGATACGCAGTATTTT
NA	TRBV7-2	TRBJ1-2	NA	CASSPGLYGYTF	TGTGCCAGCAGCCCCGGACTCTATGGCTACACCTTC
NA	TRBV2	TRBJ1-1	TRBD1	CASRGSLQGRRNTEAFF	TGTGCCAGCAGGGGATCCTTACAGGGGAGGCGTAACACTGAAGCTTTCTTT
NA	TRBV7-9	TRBJ1-5	NA	CASSLGPGPQHF	TGTGCCAGCAGCTTAGGTCCGGGGCCCCAGCATTTT
NA	TRBV6-5	TRBJ2-1	NA	CASSYDLLVNEQFF	TGTGCCAGCAGTTACGACCTACTAGTCAATGAGCAGTTCTTC
NA	TRBV5-4	TRBJ1-5	TRBD1	CASSLGGTGSNQPQHF	TGTGCCAGCAGCCTGGGTGGGACAGGATCGAATCAGCCCCAGCATTTT
NA	TRBV7-2	TRBJ1-1	NA	CASSLGQSNTEAFF	TGTGCCAGCAGCTTAGGACAGTCGAACACTGAAGCTTTCTTT
NA	TRBV9	TRBJ1-6	NA	CASSGWTGDNSPLHF	TGTGCCAGCAGCGGGTGGACGGGAGATAATTCACCCCTCCACTTT
NA	TRBV3-1/TRBV3-2	TRBJ2-7	NA	CASIYEQYF	TGTGCCAGCATATACGAGCAGTACTTC
NA	TRBV27	TRBJ2-7	TRBD1	CASSSRAGGSYEQYF	TGTGCCAGCAGCAGCCGGGCAGGGGGCTCCTACGAGCAGTACTTC
once	TRBV29-1	TRBJ1-2	TRBD1	CSVRTGTNYGYTF	TGCAGCGTTAGGACAGGCACTAACTATGGCTACACCTTC
NA	TRBV5-1	TRBJ2-1	TRBD1	CASSTRTGGNEQFF	TGCGCCAGCAGCACAAGGACAGGGGGCAATGAGCAGTTCTTC
NA	TRBV6-5	TRBJ2-7	NA	CASTPGDSYEQYF	TGTGCCAGCACTCCCGGAGACTCCTACGAGCAGTACTTC
NA	TRBV30	TRBJ2-1	NA	CAWSKLDEKEQFF	TGTGCCTGGAGTAAGTTGGATGAAAAGGAGCAGTTCTTC
NA	TRBV7-2	TRBJ1-6	TRBD1	CASSPRDSTNSPLHF	TGTGCCAGCAGCCCTAGGGACAGCACCAATTCACCCCTCCACTTT
NA	TRBV19	TRBJ2-7	NA	CASTVPGRHEQYF	TGTGCCAGTACGGTGCCGGGGCGGCACGAGCAGTACTTC
NA	TRBV10-1	TRBJ1-1	TRBD1	CASMGQGLNTEAFF	TGCGCCAGCATGGGACAGGGGTTGAACACTGAAGCTTTCTTT
NA	TRBV27	TRBJ2-1	NA	CASSLYPPYEQFF	TGTGCCAGCAGTTTATATCCCCCCTATGAGCAGTTCTTC
NA	TRBV19	TRBJ1-4	NA	CASSFNPGAQLFF	TGTGCCAGTAGTTTCAACCCAGGGGCTCAACTGTTTTTT
medium-sized	TRBV5-1	TRBJ2-7	TRBD2	CASSPLGGEAGEQYF	TGCGCCAGCAGCCCACTAGGCGGGGAAGCGGGAGAGCAGTACTTC
NA	TRBV6-6	TRBJ1-3	NA	CASRRGALGNTIYF	TGTGCCAGCAGAAGGGGGGCGCTTGGAAACACCATATATTTT
NA	TRBV7-2	TRBJ1-1	NA	CASSQMTQNTEAFF	TGTGCCAGCAGCCAAATGACACAGAACACTGAAGCTTTCTTT
NA	TRBV28	TRBJ2-1	TRBD1	CASQQGATYNEQFF	TGTGCCAGCCAACAGGGGGCAACCTACAATGAGCAGTTCTTC
NA	TRBV5-1	TRBJ1-2	NA	CASREFDGNYGYTF	TGCGCCAGCAGGGAGTTCGACGGGAACTATGGCTACACCTTC